Described below is a single T cell receptor (beta chain) sequence and its context. The antigen remains unidentified. Within the ViraFEST assay, antigen-specific CD4+ T cells underwent expansion with viral peptide pools prior to sequencing. Isolation of CD4+ T cells took place after nine to ten days of culture. This entry belongs to a study of vaccination effects on CD4 cells after COVID-19. Sequencing was performed with immunoSEQ multiplex PCR; in TCRdb, only in-frame clones are kept and a portion is missing. The table records about 20,000 clones, 70% to 80% of them present only once. Specimen: CD4+ T cells from PBMCs cultured with HCoV-229E spike peptides, collected before COVID-19 vaccination. This sequence originates from a human donor who received a COVID-19 vaccine.

CDR3 sequence (DNA): TGTGCCAGCACCTGGAGGGGGCTGGACACTGAAGCTTTCTTT. Translating it yields CASTWRGLDTEAFF. The J gene is TRBJ1-1, the V gene TRBV6-1; 7 bases are a match to TRBD1. CDR1 is MNHNS, CDR2 SASEGT, per germline. The CDR3 has 14 residues. V trimming: 7 bases; J trimming: 3 bases; junction bases outside the gene matches: 8.